The 17 T cell receptor beta chains given below trace back to one sample, sequenced in a study of cytomegalovirus exposure and HLA in healthy donors. Sequencing used immunoSEQ multiplex PCR; TCRdb keeps in-frame clones, though not all of them. Of tens of thousands of clones listed, more than 75% were seen once; the top ten hold about 2.2%. The sample was PBMCs. These receptors were obtained from a young man in good health and CMV-seronegative.

This chain links TRBV19 with TRBJ2-1, with TRBD2 matching over 10 bases. The CDR3 has 15 amino acids. Per germline, CDR1 LNHDA and CDR2 SQIVND (reference sequence). V trimming: 7 bases; J trimming: 9 bases; junction bases outside the gene matches: 12. CDR3 sequence (DNA): TGTGCCAGTACGTCCGGGCTAGCGGGGGTCGGTGAGCAGTTCTTC. It specifies CASTSGLAGVGEQFF.

The chain employs TRBV19 and TRBJ1-5, with no clear D. This CDR3 contains 14 residues. Germline assignment: CDR1 LNHDA and CDR2 SQIVND (reference sequence). V lost 3 bases and J 4 bases, leaving 10 bases between the germline ends. The CDR3 loop reads CASSITGNNQPQHF. CDR3 nucleotides: TGTGCCAGTAGTATCACGGGTAATAATCAGCCCCAGCATTTT.

This rearrangement joins TRBV19 to TRBJ2-3; 7 bases align to TRBD2. Germline V CDR1 and CDR2: LNHDA, SQIVND (reference sequence). V gave up 6 bases and J gave up 2 bases; unmatched junction bases: 5. This CDR3 is 14 amino acids long. CDR3 DNA: TGTGCCAGTAGACCGGGACTACACACAGATACGCAGTATTTT. This gives the protein CASRPGLHTDTQYF.

V is TRBV5-4 and J is TRBJ1-2, with TRBD1 identical over 9 bases. Looked up from germline, CDR1 is SGHNT and CDR2 is YYREEE (reference sequence). The CDR3 extends over 15 amino acids. V dropped 0 bases and J dropped 7; count of bases not matched to a gene: 7. CDR3 region: CASSLDRGLPSGYTF. The CDR3 DNA is TGTGCCAGCAGCTTGGACAGGGGGCTTCCCTCTGGCTACACCTTC.

This clone showed up just once. The rearrangement uses TRBV27 and TRBJ2-2; possible D gene TRBD1, 6 bases. V lost 2 bases, J lost 2 bases, and 9 bases lay in between. CDR1 and CDR2 (germline): MNHEY, SMNVEV (reference sequence). This CDR3 is built from 15 residues. Here the CDR3 reads CASSLPGVNTGELFF. CDR3 DNA sequence: TGTGCCAGCAGTTTACCAGGGGTTAACACCGGGGAGCTGTTTTTT.

The sample holds one count of this clone. In DNA form, the CDR3 reads TGCGCCAGCAGCGAAGGGACAGGTAGCAATCAGCCCCAGCATTTT. Translation: CASSEGTGSNQPQHF. The chain employs TRBV5-1 and TRBJ1-5, with 8 bases that match TRBD1. Trimming removed 4 bases from V and 0 bases from J; junction bases left unmatched: 3. The CDR3 totals 15 residues. The germline V gene encodes CDR1 SGHRS and CDR2 YFSETQ.

In this sample, this clone turned up once. The rearrangement links TRBV27 to TRBJ1-1; perhaps TRBD1 as D (6 bases). Germline loops: CDR1 MNHEY, CDR2 SMNVEV (reference sequence). This CDR3 has 14 residues. V dropped 2 bases and J dropped 0 bases, with 7 bases sitting between them. CDR3 DNA: TGTGCCAGCAGTTTAAACAGGGTGAACACTGAAGCTTTCTTT. Translation: CASSLNRVNTEAFF.

The chain combines TRBV19 with TRBJ2-5; 9 bases map to TRBD2. The CDR3 covers 16 residues. Germline V lookup: CDR1 LNHDA, CDR2 SQIVND (reference sequence). The trim removed 5 bases at V and 5 bases at J, leaving 12 bases unmatched. CDR3 loop: CASSLGPGLAWETQYF. The CDR3 coding sequence is TGTGCCAGTAGTCTCGGACCGGGACTAGCTTGGGAGACCCAGTACTTC.

This clone appeared a single time. The chain has TRBV29-1 and TRBJ2-1; 9 bases agree with TRBD2. The CDR3 is 14 amino acids. The J segment lost 8 bases and the V segment lost 6 bases, leaving 11 bases of the junction unmatched. CDR1 and CDR2 from the germline V gene are SQVTM and ANQGSEA. The CDR3 spells CSVPSRGGVYEQFF. The CDR3 DNA reads as TGCAGCGTGCCCTCCCGCGGGGGGGTCTATGAGCAGTTCTTC.

The chain recombines TRBV30 with TRBJ1-5; TRBD1 is a possible D gene (5 bases). The ends were cut back, 1 base at V and 2 bases at J, with 6 bases in the middle. The CDR3 spans 13 residues. The V gene's germline CDR1 is GTSNPN and CDR2 SVGIG (reference sequence). The CDR3 here is CAWSEQGNQPQHF. For the CDR3, the DNA is TGTGCCTGGAGTGAACAGGGCAATCAGCCCCAGCATTTT.

The V gene is TRBV6-5, the J gene TRBJ1-1; no firm D call. Trimming cost V 6 bases and J 0 bases, with 8 bases left between them. Looked up from germline, CDR1 is MNHEY and CDR2 is SVGAGI. The CDR3 loop spans 13 amino acids. The CDR3 reads CASSREMNTEAFF. CDR3 DNA sequence: TGTGCCAGCAGCCGGGAGATGAACACTGAAGCTTTCTTT.

This chain connects TRBV28 to TRBJ1-2; weak D call: TRBD1 (5 bases). The CDR3 loop spans 13 amino acids. Deletions cut 7 bases from V and 4 bases from J, with 13 bases between. CDR1 is MDHEN and CDR2 is SYDVKM in the germline V gene. The CDR3 sequence is CASNDPGLYGYTF. Written as DNA, the CDR3 is TGTGCCAGCAATGACCCGGGACTCTATGGCTACACCTTC.

This clone is a singleton in its sample. This chain joins TRBV28 and TRBJ1-4, with 10 bases matching TRBD1. The CDR3 consists of 16 residues. Per the germline V gene, CDR1 is MDHEN and CDR2 is SYDVKM. The V and J ends lost 5 bases and 6 bases, in that order; junction bases with no gene match: 9. The CDR3 nucleotides are TGTGCCAGCAGTCGGGACAGGGGCGTTTCCTATGAAAAACTGTTTTTT. As protein: CASSRDRGVSYEKLFF.

This clone has just one count. V usage is TRBV11-2 and J usage is TRBJ2-7, with TRBD1 matching over 9 bases. Per the germline V gene, CDR1 is SGHAT and CDR2 is FQNNGV. The ends lost 3 bases at V and 1 base at J; junction bases unmatched: 7. The CDR3 runs to 16 residues. The CDR3 region is CASSFNTGTGSYEQYF. CDR3 coding DNA: TGTGCCAGCAGCTTCAATACCGGGACAGGGTCCTACGAGCAGTACTTC.

The chain employs TRBV7-2 and TRBJ2-1; 7 bases fit TRBD2. J lost 7 bases, V lost 6 bases, and 0 bases had no gene match. Per the germline V gene, CDR1 is SGHTA and CDR2 is FQGNSA. CDR3 length: 11 residues. Written as DNA, the CDR3 is TGTGCCAGCAGGGGGGGGAATGAGCAGTTCTTC. This codes for CASRGGNEQFF.

The gene calls are TRBV10-2 and TRBJ2-1; 7 bases align to TRBD2. Germline V gives CDR1 WSHSY, CDR2 SAAADI. This CDR3 is 14 amino acids long. J lost 0 bases, V lost 6 bases, and 2 bases had no gene match. For the CDR3, the DNA is TGCGCCAGCAGGAGCGGGGACTCCTACAATGAGCAGTTCTTC. Protein: CASRSGDSYNEQFF.

The V call is TRBV29-1, the J call TRBJ2-5; 9 nucleotides match TRBD2. The CDR3 is 13 residues long. Per germline, CDR1 SQVTM and CDR2 ANQGSEA. J gave up 6 bases and V 1 base, and 3 bases lay outside the gene matches. In DNA, the CDR3 is TGCAGCGTTGAAGGACTAGCGGATCAGACCCAGTACTTC. Translated: CSVEGLADQTQYF.